The rows below give T cell receptor beta chains drawn from one sample of a study of T cell responses to AZD1222 COVID-19 vaccine. Sequenced by immunoSEQ multiplex PCR; TCRdb stores in-frame clones only, minus some. The sample records approximately 160,000 clones, approximately 86% being singletons. The sample in question was peripheral blood, obtained on day 0 of AZD1222 vaccination. These receptors were collected from an adult in good health. The CDR3 runs from the conserved cysteine through the conserved F or W. D genes are given only for firm matches.

v_call: TRBV9; d_call: .; cdr3_aa: CASSTHPSGGARHGYTF
v_call: TRBV7-2; d_call: .; cdr3_aa: CASSLAGRADGELFF
v_call: TRBV19; d_call: .; cdr3_aa: CASSTFQERLGPQHF
v_call: TRBV29-1; d_call: .; cdr3_aa: CSVDPRVQDSGGYTF
v_call: TRBV19; d_call: .; cdr3_aa: CASTPVAGLNSPLHF
v_call: TRBV19; d_call: .; cdr3_aa: CASSIWGEAFF
v_call: TRBV6-5; d_call: .; cdr3_aa: CASSDSGGPYNEQFF
v_call: TRBV7-9; d_call: .; cdr3_aa: CASSSVDGGSYNEQFF
v_call: TRBV5-1; d_call: TRBD1; cdr3_aa: CASSFQGQGYEQYF
v_call: TRBV2; d_call: .; cdr3_aa: CASGDRSNQPQHF
v_call: TRBV28; d_call: .; cdr3_aa: CASSFLLTVGQYF
v_call: TRBV4-1; d_call: .; cdr3_aa: CASSQGPRQNQPQHF
v_call: TRBV30; d_call: .; cdr3_aa: CACLDLGPKETQYF
v_call: TRBV24-1; d_call: .; cdr3_aa: CATSDQGYTATDTQYF
v_call: TRBV2; d_call: TRBD2; cdr3_aa: CASSVTSGSLSDTQYF
v_call: TRBV19; d_call: TRBD1; cdr3_aa: CASSVPWDRNNEQFF
v_call: TRBV6-5; d_call: .; cdr3_aa: CASFLNPPEAFF
v_call: TRBV27; d_call: TRBD2; cdr3_aa: CASSLEAGAAGANVLTF
v_call: TRBV18; d_call: .; cdr3_aa: CASSPRTASGYTF
v_call: TRBV7-2; d_call: TRBD2; cdr3_aa: CASSKAGGPREQYF
v_call: TRBV19; d_call: .; cdr3_aa: CASSIRQSSYEQYF
v_call: TRBV19; d_call: TRBD1; cdr3_aa: CASSPRQGGRGEQFF
v_call: TRBV6-5; d_call: TRBD1; cdr3_aa: CASRRDRGADTQYF
v_call: TRBV6-6; d_call: .; cdr3_aa: CASSAQDGSNSPLHF
v_call: TRBV29-1; d_call: .; cdr3_aa: CSVRGASVHQETQYF
v_call: TRBV18; d_call: TRBD1; cdr3_aa: CASSTTGGNYGYTF
v_call: TRBV25-1; d_call: .; cdr3_aa: CASNMKGNNEQFF
v_call: TRBV7-9; d_call: TRBD2; cdr3_aa: CASSTSGRKETQYF
v_call: TRBV19; d_call: TRBD1; cdr3_aa: CASRDRELQPQHF
v_call: TRBV7-9; d_call: .; cdr3_aa: CASSSGTQEETQYF
v_call: TRBV15; d_call: TRBD1; cdr3_aa: CATSRDRQGATGSPLHF